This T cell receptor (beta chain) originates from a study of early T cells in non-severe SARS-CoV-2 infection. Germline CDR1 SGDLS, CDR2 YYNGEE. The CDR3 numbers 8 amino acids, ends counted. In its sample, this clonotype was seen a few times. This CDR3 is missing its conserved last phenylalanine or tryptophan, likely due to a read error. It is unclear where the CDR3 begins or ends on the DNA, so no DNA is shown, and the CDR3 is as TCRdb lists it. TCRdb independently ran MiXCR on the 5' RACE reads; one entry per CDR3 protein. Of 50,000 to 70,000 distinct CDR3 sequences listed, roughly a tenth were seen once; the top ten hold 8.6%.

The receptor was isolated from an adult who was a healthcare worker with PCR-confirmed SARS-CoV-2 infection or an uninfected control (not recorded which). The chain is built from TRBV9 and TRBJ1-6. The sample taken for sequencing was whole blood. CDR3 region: CASSVALA.